Below are 30 T cell receptor beta chains sequenced from a single sample in a study of PD-1 blockade in classical Hodgkin lymphoma. Sequencing was performed with immunoSEQ multiplex PCR; in TCRdb, only in-frame clones are kept and a portion is missing. The sample records 90,000 or so clones, 80% to 95% being singletons. Relapse was seen in all patients after autologous stem cell transplantation, and brentuximab vedotin exposure was variable. The sample consisted of peripheral blood mononuclear cells (PBMCs), taken before the second cycle of nivolumab. The source is a human donor with classical Hodgkin lymphoma.

The V and J genes are TRBV5-5 and TRBJ2-1; D gene uncertain. Trimming left V 1 base short and J 6 bases short, with 14 bases between. CDR1 is SGHKS and CDR2 is YYEKEE in the germline V gene (reference sequence). This CDR3 is 15 amino acids long. Written as DNA, the CDR3 is TGTGCCAGCAGCTTGTGGTGGTCGTCGGGCAATGAGCAGTTCTTC. Translating gives CASSLWWSSGNEQFF.

Of note for this clone: Mismatch with germline at one junction end may stem from a read error. The chain couples TRBV18 to TRBJ2-3; perhaps TRBD1 as D (5 bases). The CDR3 has 15 amino acids. Germline V gives CDR1 KGHSH, CDR2 LQKENI. The CDR3 is CASSPPIVTTATQYF. The DNA of the CDR3 is TGTGCCAGCTCACCACCCATTGTTACGACAGCTACGCAGTATTTT.

This chain joins TRBV29-1 and TRBJ2-1; 11 positions agree with TRBD2. Germline V gene data show CDR1 as SQVTM and CDR2 as ANQGSEA. The J segment lost 3 bases and the V segment lost 6 bases, leaving 4 bases of the junction unmatched. CDR3 length equals 14 residues. The CDR3 sequence: CSVRGLADYNEQFF. The CDR3 bases are TGCAGCGTCCGGGGACTAGCGGACTACAATGAGCAGTTCTTC.

For this clone: One end of the junction is discordant with germline, which a read error may explain. CDR3 DNA: TGTGCTAGCAGCTTAGGTGTAGGGAAAGAGACCCAGTACTTC. Translation gives CASSLGVGKETQYF. The gene calls are TRBV7-7 and TRBJ2-5; no clear D. The CDR3 is 14 amino acids. Germline V lookup: CDR1 SSHAT, CDR2 FNYEAQ (reference sequence).

This chain uses TRBV4-1 with TRBJ2-4; the D gene is possibly TRBD2 (6 bases). CDR1 is MGHRA and CDR2 is YSYEKL in the germline V gene. The CDR3 sequence is 18 residues long. V shed 1 base and J shed 3 bases, with 19 bases lying between them. CDR3 DNA sequence: TGCGCCAGCAGCCAAGTTCGGGTGTTAGCGGAACACAAAAACATTCAGTACTTC. As protein: CASSQVRVLAEHKNIQYF.

This chain uses TRBV9 with TRBJ2-3; possibly TRBD1 for D (6 bases). The V end was cut by 0 bases, the J end by 1 base, with 9 bases between. CDR1 and CDR2 from the germline V gene are SGDLS and YYNGEE. The CDR3 spans 15 residues. DNA for the CDR3: TGTGCCAGCAGCGTAGAAGGACAGCGCACAGATACGCAGTATTTT. This encodes CASSVEGQRTDTQYF.

This chain uses TRBV30 with TRBJ2-7, with TRBD2 identical over 7 bases. Germline assignment: CDR1 GTSNPN and CDR2 SVGIG (reference sequence). V dropped 8 bases and J dropped 2; count of bases not matched to a gene: 6. The CDR3 contains 12 residues. Here the CDR3 DNA reads TGTGCCGAGCCGGGGGGTACCTACGAGCAGTACTTC. This gives the protein CAEPGGTYEQYF.

CDR3: CASSTPKGQPRRYRYTF. CDR3 coding DNA: TGTGCCAGTAGTACCCCGAAAGGGCAGCCCCGGAGGTACCGCTACACCTTC. The J gene is TRBJ1-2, the V gene TRBV19; D call uncertain. CDR1 is LNHDA and CDR2 is SQIVND in the germline V gene (reference sequence). The CDR3 extends over 17 amino acids. V lost 4 bases to trimming and J lost 9 bases, with 27 bases between them. Full variable domain (outside the CDR3, taken from reference TRBV19 and TRBJ1-2): DGGITQSPKYLFRKEGQNVTLSCEQNLNHDAMYWYRQDPGQGLRLIYYSQIVNDFQKGDIAEGYSVSREKKESFPLTVTSAQKNPTAFYLCASSTPKGQPRRYRYTFGSGTRLTVV.

The J gene is TRBJ2-7, the V gene TRBV30; D is unresolved. The CDR3 is 13 residues long. CDR1 is GTSNPN and CDR2 is SVGIG in the germline V gene (reference sequence). V was clipped by 2 bases and J by 3 bases, with 11 bases between them. CDR3 sequence reads: CAWSKGRDYEQYF. DNA for the CDR3: TGTGCCTGGAGTAAGGGAAGGGACTACGAGCAGTACTTC.

This chain joins TRBV6-1 and TRBJ2-1; the D gene is possibly TRBD2 (6 bases). CDR1 and CDR2 from the germline V gene are MNHNS and SASEGT. The ends were cut back, 10 bases at V and 6 bases at J, with 19 bases in the middle. The CDR3 is 14 amino acids. The CDR3, as DNA: TGTGCCACCCTCCCGCGGGGAGAGAGCAATGAGCAGTTCTTC. Amino acid sequence: CATLPRGESNEQFF.

The chain combines TRBV5-1 with TRBJ1-1; tentatively, D is TRBD1 (6 bases). The CDR3 is made up of 14 amino acids. Germline CDR1 reads SGHRS; CDR2 reads YFSETQ. With 3 bases removed from V and 3 bases from J, the gap between germline ends came to 12 bases. This chain's CDR3 is CASSWGAQDTEAFF. DNA of the CDR3: TGCGCCAGCAGCTGGGGGGCGCAAGACACTGAAGCTTTCTTT.

The chain is built from TRBV9 and TRBJ2-5, with D perhaps given as TRBD1 or TRBD2 (7 bases each). Germline V gene data show CDR1 as SGDLS and CDR2 as YYNGEE. Trimming removed 1 base from V and 5 bases from J, with 21 bases in between. The CDR3 runs to 17 residues. The CDR3 is CASSVSPPGGAGETQYF. CDR3 DNA sequence: TGTGCCAGCAGCGTAAGCCCCCCAGGGGGGGCGGGGGAGACCCAGTACTTC.

The chain uses TRBV6-1 and TRBJ1-1; 12 nucleotides line up with TRBD1. CDR1 and CDR2 (germline): MNHNS, SASEGT. CDR3 length: 15 amino acids. V gave up 4 bases and J gave up 3 bases; unmatched junction bases: 3. The CDR3 loop reads CASSGGQGADTEAFF. In DNA, the CDR3 is TGTGCCAGCAGTGGGGGACAGGGGGCCGACACTGAAGCTTTCTTT.

This sequence joins TRBV6-1 and TRBJ2-7, with 7 bases matching TRBD1. V shed 4 bases and J 2 bases; nucleotides not matched to a gene: 5. In germline, CDR1 is MNHNS, CDR2 SASEGT. There are 14 residues in the CDR3. CDR3 residues: CASSVRDSTYEQYF. CDR3 nucleotides: TGTGCCAGCAGTGTGAGGGACAGCACCTACGAGCAGTACTTC.

CDR3 sequence: CARIVGEGSYEQYF. DNA for the CDR3: TGTGCCAGAATAGTCGGGGAAGGCTCCTACGAGCAGTACTTC. The V call is TRBV2, the J call TRBJ2-7, with D tentatively TRBD2 (5 bases). The CDR3 sequence is 14 residues long. V dropped 9 bases and J dropped 0 bases, with 15 bases sitting between them. CDR1 SNHLY and CDR2 FYNNEI come from the germline V gene.

This sequence joins TRBV5-7 and TRBJ2-7; TRBD1 might be the D (6 bases). TRBV5-7 is classed as an ORF, of uncertain function. Trimming stripped 4 bases from V and 3 bases from J, with 20 bases between. The CDR3 loop spans 16 amino acids. For the CDR3, the DNA is TGTGCCAGCAGCCCTCCCACCAGGGGAGCCTACTACGAGCAGTACTTC. Translated, it gives CASSPPTRGAYYEQYF.

This chain links TRBV19 with TRBJ2-2; D is ambiguous. CDR1 and CDR2 from the germline V gene are LNHDA and SQIVND (reference sequence). Trimming took off 4 bases at V and 0 bases at J, with 6 bases between the two ends. The CDR3 runs to 14 residues. The CDR3 spells CASSTTANTGELFF. CDR3 sequence (DNA): TGTGCCAGTAGTACCACAGCGAACACCGGGGAGCTGTTTTTT.

CDR3 nucleotide sequence: TGTGCCTGGAGCCCCCTGACAGTTCGGTTGGCCGGGGAGCTGTTTTTT. This sequence encodes CAWSPLTVRLAGELFF. The J gene is TRBJ2-2, the V gene TRBV30; D perhaps matches TRBD1 (5 bases). The V gene's germline CDR1 is GTSNPN and CDR2 SVGIG (reference sequence). Trimming took off 3 bases at V and 6 bases at J, with 20 bases between the two ends. This CDR3 region has 16 residues.

This rearrangement joins TRBV7-6 to TRBJ1-3; D perhaps matches TRBD1 (5 bases). Trimming took 0 bases from V and 4 from J, leaving 13 bases between them. The CDR3 length is 16 residues. Per the germline V gene, CDR1 is SGHVS and CDR2 is FNYEAQ. The CDR3 DNA reads as TGTGCCAGCAGCTTAGCGAAGGGGCGAGCGGGAAACACCATATATTTT. It specifies CASSLAKGRAGNTIYF.

This chain uses TRBV27 with TRBJ1-5; the match to TRBD1 covers 9 bases. CDR3 length equals 15 residues. Germline assignment: CDR1 MNHEY and CDR2 SMNVEV (reference sequence). With 5 bases clipped from V and 7 bases from J, the junction kept 9 bases outside the gene matches. CDR3 amino acids: CASSTLQGASQPQHF. CDR3 DNA sequence: TGTGCCAGCAGTACACTACAGGGGGCTAGCCAGCCCCAGCATTTT.

V usage is TRBV27 and J usage is TRBJ1-2; a possible D gene is TRBD1 (5 bases). The CDR3 runs to 12 residues. V lost 2 bases and J lost 6, with 7 bases in between. The germline gives CDR1 MNHEY, CDR2 SMNVEV (reference sequence). The CDR3, as DNA: TGTGCCAGCAGTTTAAGAGGGGATGGCTACACCTTC. It yields the protein CASSLRGDGYTF.

The chain links TRBV7-9 to TRBJ1-2, with 7 bases fitting TRBD1. The CDR3 sequence is 15 residues long. Losses at the gene ends were 5 bases for V and 6 bases for J; bases not matched to a gene: 12. The germline V gene encodes CDR1 SEHNR and CDR2 FQNEAQ (reference sequence). CDR3 in amino acids: CASSGTYWTGHGYTF. The CDR3 DNA sequence: TGTGCCAGCAGCGGAACCTATTGGACAGGACATGGCTACACCTTC.

This chain joins TRBV6-5 and TRBJ2-7; possible D gene TRBD2, 5 bases. V was cut by 6 bases and J by 2 bases, with 14 bases left in between. The CDR3 runs 14 residues. Germline CDR1 and CDR2: MNHEY and SVGAGI. CDR3 sequence reads: CASRSRDTAYEQYF. For the CDR3, the DNA is TGTGCCAGCAGAAGCCGGGATACCGCCTACGAGCAGTACTTC.

The J gene is TRBJ1-4, the V gene TRBV4-1; 8 bases are shared with TRBD1. V was pared by 4 bases and J by 7 bases, with 8 bases of the junction left unmatched. The CDR3 length is 15 residues. Germline V gene sequence: CDR1 MGHRA, CDR2 YSYEKL. CDR3 region: CASSPPDREGEKLFF. The CDR3 DNA sequence: TGCGCCAGCAGCCCCCCGGACAGGGAGGGTGAAAAACTGTTTTTT.

This clone has only one observation. V usage is TRBV12-5 and J usage is TRBJ2-1; D is perhaps TRBD2 (5 bases). V dropped 6 bases and J dropped 6 bases, with 9 bases sitting between them. The CDR3 extends over 12 amino acids. Germline CDR1 LGHNT, CDR2 FRNRAP. CDR3 loop: CASGSGGNEQFF. The CDR3 DNA reads as TGTGCTAGTGGCAGTGGAGGCAATGAGCAGTTCTTC.

The chain combines TRBV27 with TRBJ1-1; D not resolved. The CDR3 runs to 14 residues. The V end was cut by 5 bases, the J end by 0 bases, with 10 bases between. Germline V gene lookup returns CDR1 MNHEY and CDR2 SMNVEV (reference sequence). This CDR3 is CASSDWAMNTEAFF. The CDR3 DNA follows: TGTGCCAGCAGTGATTGGGCAATGAACACTGAAGCTTTCTTT.

This clone was counted a few times. The chain links TRBV9 to TRBJ2-2, with D possibly matching TRBD2 (5 bases). The CDR3 spans 15 residues. With 6 bases removed from V and 2 bases from J, the gap between germline ends came to 14 bases. CDR1 and CDR2 from the germline V gene are SGDLS and YYNGEE. The CDR3 is CASKNGILNTGELFF. In DNA, the CDR3 is TGTGCCAGCAAGAACGGGATCCTTAACACCGGGGAGCTGTTTTTT.

The chain carries TRBV5-1 and TRBJ2-5, with D possibly being TRBD1 (5 bases). CDR3 size: 15 residues. CDR1 is SGHRS, CDR2 YFSETQ, per germline. With 0 bases removed from V and 5 bases from J, the gap between germline ends came to 14 bases. CDR3 DNA sequence: TGCGCCAGCAGCTTGGTTTCAGGGAATCGGGAGACCCAGTACTTC. This translates into CASSLVSGNRETQYF.

This clone was observed once. V and J are TRBV28 and TRBJ2-1; 10 bases line up with TRBD2. The CDR3 covers 16 residues. CDR1 and CDR2 (germline): MDHEN, SYDVKM. Trimming at V came to 5 bases and at J to 6 bases, leaving 10 bases not matched to a gene. CDR3 protein: CASSKTSGRAFNEQFF. The DNA for the CDR3 is TGTGCCAGCAGTAAAACGAGCGGGAGGGCCTTCAATGAGCAGTTCTTC.

The V call is TRBV5-6, the J call TRBJ1-2; unclear D gene. This CDR3 has 12 residues. Per the germline V gene, CDR1 is SGHDT and CDR2 is YYEEEE. V lost 2 bases and J 0 bases, leaving 2 bases between the germline ends. CDR3 residues: CASSFPNYGYTF. The CDR3, as DNA: TGTGCCAGCAGCTTTCCTAACTATGGCTACACCTTC. Filled out from reference TRBV5-6 and TRBJ1-2, the complete variable domain reads DAGVTQSPTHLIKTRGQQVTLRCSPKSGHDTVSWYQQALGQGPQFIFQYYEEEERQRGNFPDRFSGHQFPNYSSELNVNALLLGDSALYLCASSFPNYGYTFGSGTRLTVV.